This record looks at one T cell receptor (beta chain) sequence and its context. Method: immunoSEQ multiplex PCR; TCRdb's copy keeps in-frame clones and lacks some. The sample records around 130,000 clones, roughly nine tenths being singletons. These data originate in a study of blood T cell repertoires in COVID-19. Study details: Italy, Spain and the United States were the sources of the convalescent and acute COVID-19 samples.

Sequenced: peripheral blood. The source of this sequence is a man aged 65 to 85 with active or convalescent COVID-19.

CDR3 amino acids: CASSWGLAGGRRDYNEQFF. The CDR3 coding sequence is TGTGCCAGCAGTTGGGGACTAGCGGGAGGGAGGAGGGACTACAATGAGCAGTTCTTC. This sequence joins TRBV5-6 and TRBJ2-1; 16 positions match TRBD2. The CDR3 length is 19 residues. The J segment lost 3 bases and the V segment lost 5 bases, leaving 11 bases of the junction unmatched. The germline V gene has CDR1 SGHDT and CDR2 YYEEEE.